This TCR beta chain was observed in a study of blood T cells in healthy people across ages. This clonotype was counted only a few times. Its antigen is undetermined. Study-wide findings and caveats: Per million T cells, TCR beta diversity dropped about linearly as age rose.

A second PCR, run for roughly 6 to 11 cycles, used a sample-barcoded 5' primer plus a J-beta primer mix. Every cDNA was tagged by a template-switch adaptor with 12 random nucleotides. MiXCR was run by TCRdb on the 5' RACE reads, yielding one entry per CDR3 protein. The repertoire holds some 730,000 distinct CDR3 sequences, 20% to 25% seen once, with less than 25% in the top ten. Per-sample yields of isolated PBMCs were at least 6 million. Specimen: blood. This receptor was obtained from a man between 65 and 80 years old in good health.

Here the CDR3 DNA reads TGCAGCGGTGGTGGACTAGCGGACGGAGAGACCCAGTACTTC. It yields the protein CSGGGLADGETQYF. The chain links TRBV29-1 to TRBJ2-5; 10 nucleotides match TRBD2. Unmatched junction bases numbered 9, after V lost 7 bases and J lost 4 bases. Germline V gene data show CDR1 as SQVTM and CDR2 as ANQGSEA. The CDR3 is made up of 14 amino acids.